This T cell receptor (beta chain) was recovered during a study of PD-L1 blockade in urothelial cancer. In the study overall: Male patients with bladder-origin urothelial cancer numbered most of the 29. Previous chemotherapy exposure amounted to 0 to 3 regimens for patients. At 3 weeks (second dose) and 6 weeks after starting treatment, blood was analyzed.

Every PCR was spiked with synthetic TCR analog templates. The table came from immunoSEQ multiplex PCR; TCRdb's copy has only in-frame clones and leaves some out. The table shows around 79,000 clones, with 70% to 90% occurring only once. This CDR3 spans 14 amino acids. From germline, CDR1 is SGHRS and CDR2 YFSETQ. With V trimmed by 5 bases and J by 7 bases, 7 bases remained unmatched. Time point denoted: pretreatment peripheral blood. The sample was PBMCs, taken around atezolizumab (anti-PD-L1) treatment. The rearrangement joins TRBV5-1 to TRBJ2-2; 8 bases line up with TRBD2. The receptor was isolated from a man between 35 and 55 years old with urothelial cancer. The CDR3 sequence is CASRTGGPNGELFF. CDR3 nucleotide sequence: TGCGCCAGCAGGACGGGAGGGCCGAACGGGGAGCTGTTTTTT. Full variable domain (missing parts from reference TRBV5-1 and TRBJ2-2): KAGVTQTPRYLIKTRGQQVTLSCSPISGHRSVSWYQQTPGQGLQFLFEYFSETQRNKGNFPGRFSGRQFSNSRSEMNVSTLELGDSALYLCASRTGGPNGELFFGEGSRLTVL.